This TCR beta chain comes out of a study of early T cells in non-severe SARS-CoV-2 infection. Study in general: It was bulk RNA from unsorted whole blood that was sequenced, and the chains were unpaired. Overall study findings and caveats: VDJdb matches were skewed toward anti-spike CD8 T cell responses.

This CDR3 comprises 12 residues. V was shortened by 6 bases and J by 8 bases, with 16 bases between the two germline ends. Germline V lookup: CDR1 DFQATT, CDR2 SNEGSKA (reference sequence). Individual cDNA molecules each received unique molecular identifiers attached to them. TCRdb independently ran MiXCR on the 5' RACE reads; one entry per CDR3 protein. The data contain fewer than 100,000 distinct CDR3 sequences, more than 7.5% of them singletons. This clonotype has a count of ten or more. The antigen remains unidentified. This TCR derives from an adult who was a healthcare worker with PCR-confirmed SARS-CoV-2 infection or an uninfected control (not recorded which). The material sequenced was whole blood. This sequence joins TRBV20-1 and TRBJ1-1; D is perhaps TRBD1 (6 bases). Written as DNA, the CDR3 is TGCAGTGCAGAGGGAGGACAGAGAGAAGCTTTCTTT. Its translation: CSAEGGQREAFF.